Listed below are T cell receptor beta chains from one sample, sequenced in a study of T cells in Graves' hyperthyroidism and ophthalmopathy. TCRdb recomputed calls from the multiplex PCR reads with MiXCR, one row per CDR3 protein. The sample shows around 700,000 distinct CDR3 sequences, over 35% of them seen only once. Sequencing was performed on blood. These receptors were collected from a woman in her thirties or forties with Graves' hyperthyroidism. Each CDR3 is given with its conserved first and last residue. Fields, in order: V gene, J gene, D gene, clone size, CDR3 protein, CDR3 DNA. The D gene is left open where the match is weak. Clone size is given for some rows only: seen once, a few or many times, or a class if the clone is expanded.

TRBV2	TRBJ1-1	TRBD1	many	CADKTGAENTEAFF	TGTGCCGACAAGACAGGGGCAGAGAACACTGAAGCTTTCTTT
TRBV7-2	TRBJ2-1	TRBD2	-	CASSLRGTSGSGEQFF	TGTGCCAGCAGCCTAAGAGGGACTAGCGGGAGTGGTGAGCAGTTCTTC
TRBV10-3	TRBJ1-2	-	many	CAISDPAGTFNYGYTF	TGTGCCATCAGTGATCCCGCCGGGACGTTTAACTATGGCTACACCTTC
TRBV12-3/TRBV12-4	TRBJ2-2	-	-	CASRSHQGYTGELFF	TGTGCCAGCAGGTCCCACCAGGGGTACACCGGGGAGCTGTTTTTT
TRBV6-2/TRBV6-3	TRBJ2-7	-	-	CASPDEQYF	TGTGCCAGCCCGGACGAGCAGTACTTC
TRBV11-1	TRBJ2-5	TRBD1	few	CASRHRGQETQYF	TGTGCCAGCAGACACAGGGGGCAAGAGACCCAGTACTTC
TRBV2	TRBJ1-5	-	-	CASSLIPSPQVSNQPQHF	TGTGCCAGCAGTTTAATCCCTTCGCCCCAAGTAAGTAATCAGCCCCAGCATTTT
TRBV7-6	TRBJ1-3	-	many	CASSLVFSDSGNTIYF	TGTGCCAGCAGCTTAGTCTTCAGTGATTCTGGAAACACCATATATTTT
TRBV7-2	TRBJ2-5	TRBD1	-	CASSEQEAGGAETQYF	TGTGCCAGCAGCGAACAGGAAGCAGGGGGCGCGGAGACCCAGTACTTC
TRBV7-2	TRBJ1-2	TRBD1	many	CASSVTGSAAYGYTF	TGTGCCAGCAGTGTGACAGGGAGCGCAGCCTATGGCTACACCTTC
TRBV14	TRBJ1-2	-	many	CASSQGDIFGYTF	TGTGCCAGCAGCCAAGGAGACATCTTTGGCTACACCTTC
TRBV7-2	TRBJ2-2	TRBD1	many	CASTMGQINTGELFF	TGTGCCAGCACTATGGGACAGATTAACACCGGGGAGCTGTTTTTT
TRBV2	TRBJ2-3	-	-	CVSEREWGTDTQYF	TGTGTCTCCGAAAGGGAGTGGGGCACAGATACGCAGTATTTT
TRBV7-2	TRBJ1-1	-	-	CASSQEPGAAFF	TGTGCCAGCAGCCAAGAACCAGGGGCGGCTTTCTTT
TRBV13	TRBJ2-2	-	few	CASSSTTWGGTPTGELFF	TGTGCCAGCAGCTCTACGACGTGGGGCGGAACCCCTACCGGGGAGCTGTTTTTT
TRBV7-9	TRBJ2-1	TRBD2	-	CASSPLSGKVREQFF	TGTGCCAGCAGCCCGTTGAGCGGGAAAGTTCGCGAGCAGTTCTTC
TRBV29-1	TRBJ2-7	-	many	CSVRDNSYEQYF	TGCAGCGTGAGGGACAACTCCTACGAGCAGTACTTC
TRBV2	TRBJ2-7	TRBD1	-	CASRPGTVPSYEQYF	TGTGCCAGCAGACCAGGGACAGTTCCGTCCTACGAGCAGTACTTC
TRBV9	TRBJ1-1	-	few	CASSAHPTMNTEAFF	TGTGCCAGCAGCGCCCACCCCACGATGAACACTGAAGCTTTCTTT
TRBV3-1	TRBJ2-5	-	once	CASSQDIASFETQYF	TGTGCCAGCAGCCAAGATATAGCTAGCTTTGAGACCCAGTACTTC
TRBV7-6	TRBJ1-4	-	many	CASTSEGTNEKLFF	TGTGCCAGCACCAGCGAGGGGACTAATGAAAAACTGTTTTTT
TRBV20-1	TRBJ2-7	-	few	CSASPPQLWVVYEQYF	TGCAGTGCTAGCCCGCCGCAACTATGGGTGGTTTACGAGCAGTACTTC
TRBV4-3	TRBJ2-5	TRBD2	few	CASSQLAGGSETQYF	TGCGCCAGCAGCCAGCTAGCGGGGGGTAGCGAGACCCAGTACTTC
TRBV27	TRBJ2-7	TRBD1	-	CASSNGQGNEQYF	TGTGCCAGCAGCAACGGACAGGGTAACGAGCAGTACTTC
TRBV29-1	TRBJ2-5	-	-	CSVSDRISETQYF	TGCAGCGTTAGTGACAGGATTTCGGAGACCCAGTACTTC
TRBV11-1	TRBJ1-2	TRBD1	-	CASSLDGTGLYGYTF	TGTGCCAGCAGCTTAGACGGGACAGGACTATATGGCTACACCTTC
TRBV10-2	TRBJ2-7	-	-	CASSPSRDGYEQYF	TGTGCCAGCTCACCCTCTAGGGATGGGTACGAGCAGTACTTC
TRBV4-1	TRBJ2-7	-	few	CASSQDNRETYEQYF	TGCGCCAGCAGCCAAGATAACAGGGAGACCTACGAGCAGTACTTC
TRBV29-1	TRBJ1-2	TRBD1	many	CSAQGATYGYTF	TGCAGCGCCCAGGGGGCGACCTATGGCTACACCTTC
TRBV19	TRBJ2-7	-	few	CAKVGGRFYEQYF	TGTGCCAAAGTGGGGGGCAGATTCTACGAGCAGTACTTC
TRBV7-8	TRBJ2-1	-	-	CASNPRGRESEQFF	TGTGCCAGCAACCCCCGGGGGCGTGAAAGTGAGCAGTTCTTC
TRBV7-2	TRBJ1-1	TRBD1	-	CASSSPEQGWDTEAFF	TGTGCCAGCAGCTCCCCGGAACAGGGGTGGGACACTGAAGCTTTCTTT
TRBV7-9	TRBJ2-7	TRBD2	few	CASSLVGSGRRSSYEQYF	TGTGCCAGCAGCTTAGTCGGTAGCGGGAGGCGGAGCTCCTACGAGCAGTACTTC
TRBV12-3/TRBV12-4	TRBJ2-7	-	-	CASSPPAGTYEQYF	TGTGCCAGCAGCCCCCCAGCGGGTACCTACGAGCAGTACTTC
TRBV2	TRBJ1-5	-	-	CASKFRLAEETQHF	TGTGCCAGCAAATTTCGACTAGCGGAAGAGACCCAGCATTTT
TRBV6-5	TRBJ1-5	-	-	CASSLRTAATYSNQPQHF	TGTGCCAGCAGTTTAAGGACAGCCGCAACCTATAGCAATCAGCCCCAGCATTTT